The 19 T cell receptor beta chains presented below share a single source sample, sequenced in a study of blood T cell repertoires in COVID-19. Some clones are missing from TCRdb's copy, which holds only in-frame ones; the method was immunoSEQ multiplex PCR. The sample contains 130,000 to 150,000 clones, 80% to 90% of which appear only once. Material for sequencing was peripheral blood. These TCRs come from a woman in her forties or fifties with acute or convalescent COVID-19.

This clone was detected only once. The rearrangement joins TRBV28 to TRBJ1-3, with D hard to call. The ends were cut back, 6 bases at V and 0 bases at J, with 12 bases in the middle. Germline CDR1 is MDHEN and CDR2 is SYDVKM. The CDR3 covers 15 residues. CDR3 amino acids: CASRIIGRSGNTIYF. CDR3 bases: TGTGCCAGCAGAATCATTGGGCGCTCTGGAAACACCATATATTTT.

The chain employs TRBV3-1 (or the pseudogene TRBV3-2) and TRBJ2-7, with 7 bases lining up with TRBD2. CDR3 length: 16 amino acids. Germline CDR1 and CDR2: LGHDT and YNNKEL (reference sequence). V lost 1 base and J lost 9; bases outside the gene matches: 15. DNA for the CDR3: TGTGCCAGCAGCCAAGCGTCGGCGGGCGGGAGTAAGGGGCAGTACTTC. Its translation: CASSQASAGGSKGQYF.

J is TRBJ1-6 and V is TRBV6-6; 10 bases align to TRBD1. Germline CDR1 reads MNHNY; CDR2 reads SVGAGI (reference sequence). The ends lost 5 bases at V and 4 bases at J; junction bases unmatched: 11. This CDR3 is built from 18 residues. CDR3 region: CASSLGTGVEGYNSPLHF. CDR3 nucleotide sequence: TGTGCCAGCAGTCTCGGGACAGGGGTAGAGGGTTATAATTCACCCCTCCACTTT.

The chain links TRBV2 to TRBJ2-7; tentative D call: TRBD2 (6 bases). Germline V gives CDR1 SNHLY, CDR2 FYNNEI. V lost 1 base and J 0 bases, leaving 10 bases between the germline ends. This CDR3 region has 15 residues. The CDR3 coding sequence is TGTGCCAGCAGTGAAGGGTTAGCGGTCTCCTACGAGCAGTACTTC. Translating gives CASSEGLAVSYEQYF.

The genes are TRBV5-8 and TRBJ1-6, with D maybe TRBD1 (5 bases). CDR3 length equals 18 residues. V gave up 6 bases and J gave up 0 bases, with 19 bases separating them. The germline V gene has CDR1 SGHTS and CDR2 YDEGEE. DNA of the CDR3: TGTGCCAGCACCTTATTTACAGTGGACAACTCCTATAATTCACCCCTCCACTTT. It specifies CASTLFTVDNSYNSPLHF.

The chain couples TRBV18 to TRBJ1-1; TRBD1 aligns across 10 bases. Unmatched junction bases numbered 1, after V lost 0 bases and J lost 0 bases. Germline V gene sequence: CDR1 KGHSH, CDR2 LQKENI. The CDR3 spans 16 residues. In DNA form, the CDR3 reads TGTGCCAGCTCACCACCGACAGGGGGCTTGAACACTGAAGCTTTCTTT. It codes for CASSPPTGGLNTEAFF.

This clone was seen only a few times. The chain carries TRBV5-6 and TRBJ2-2; weak D call: TRBD1 (6 bases). The CDR3 length is 16 residues. V lost 3 bases to trimming and J lost 4 bases, with 16 bases between them. Germline CDR1 and CDR2: SGHDT and YYEEEE. The CDR3 nucleotides read TGTGCCAGCAGCTGGACAGACTCCCCTATCACCGGGGAGCTGTTTTTT. Its protein is CASSWTDSPITGELFF. Full variable domain (remainder filled in from reference TRBV5-6 and TRBJ2-2): DAGVTQSPTHLIKTRGQQVTLRCSPKSGHDTVSWYQQALGQGPQFIFQYYEEEERQRGNFPDRFSGHQFPNYSSELNVNALLLGDSALYLCASSWTDSPITGELFFGEGSRLTVL.

This rearrangement joins TRBV9 to TRBJ1-4; 10 nucleotides align to TRBD1. This CDR3 has 14 residues. The V gene end was trimmed by 3 bases and the J gene end by 8 bases; junction bases not matched to a gene: 4. Germline values: CDR1 SGDLS, CDR2 YYNGEE. The CDR3 spells CASSAGTGVEKLFF. The CDR3 bases are TGTGCCAGCAGCGCCGGGACAGGGGTCGAAAAACTGTTTTTT.

The gene calls are TRBV7-9 and TRBJ1-2, with 7 bases that match TRBD1. The CDR3 has 14 residues. J gave up 3 bases and V 5 bases, and 6 bases lay outside the gene matches. From germline, CDR1 is SEHNR and CDR2 FQNEAQ (reference sequence). In DNA, the CDR3 is TGTGCCAGCAGCACAGGGGCCTTGGACTATGGCTACACCTTC. This encodes CASSTGALDYGYTF.

This rearrangement joins TRBV5-1 to TRBJ1-1, with 7 positions matching TRBD1. CDR3 length: 14 residues. The ends lost 4 bases at V and 0 bases at J; junction bases unmatched: 3. Germline-derived CDR1 and CDR2 are SGHRS and YFSETQ. CDR3 nucleotides: TGCGCCAGCAGCGGGGGACAGATGAACACTGAAGCTTTCTTT. Its protein is CASSGGQMNTEAFF.

The J gene is TRBJ1-6, the V gene TRBV11-1, with unresolved D. V lost 5 bases, J lost 9 bases, and 8 bases lay in between. From germline, CDR1 is SGHAT and CDR2 FQDESV (reference sequence). This CDR3 spans 12 amino acids. The CDR3 sequence is CASSLEGSPLHF. The CDR3 nucleotides are TGTGCCAGCAGCCTCGAGGGTTCACCCCTCCACTTT.

The CDR3 DNA reads TGTGCCAGCTCACCAGGAGGGGACAGGGGGTACGAGCAGTACTTC. Amino acids: CASSPGGDRGYEQYF. This sequence joins TRBV18 and TRBJ2-7, with 11 nucleotides matching TRBD1. Trimming took 2 bases from V and 4 from J; bases not matched to a gene: 4. There are 15 residues in the CDR3. Per the germline V gene, CDR1 is KGHSH and CDR2 is LQKENI.

Written as DNA, the CDR3 is TGTGCCAGCAGCGCCCGGGGGGATGGCTACACCTTC. Encoded protein: CASSARGDGYTF. This rearrangement joins TRBV11-2 to TRBJ1-2; D might be TRBD1 (5 bases). The CDR3 sequence is 12 residues long. The V end was cut by 5 bases, the J end by 6 bases, with 10 bases between. Germline V gene lookup returns CDR1 SGHAT and CDR2 FQNNGV.

V is TRBV28 and J is TRBJ1-2; D gene uncertain. Per the germline V gene, CDR1 is MDHEN and CDR2 is SYDVKM. This CDR3 spans 12 amino acids. Trimming cost V 4 bases and J 6 bases, with 9 bases left between them. The chain's CDR3 is CASSSRFHGYTF. CDR3 coding DNA: TGTGCCAGCAGTTCACGGTTCCATGGCTACACCTTC.

V and J are TRBV19 and TRBJ1-6; a weak D match, TRBD1 (6 bases). V lost 6 bases, J lost 9 bases, and 18 bases lay in between. Germline CDR1 is LNHDA and CDR2 is SQIVND (reference sequence). The CDR3 is made up of 15 amino acids. The CDR3 loop is CASSYGGRGFSPLHF. The CDR3 DNA is TGTGCCAGTAGCTACGGCGGCAGGGGATTTTCACCCCTCCACTTT. Complete variable domain (other parts from reference TRBV19 and TRBJ1-6): DGGITQSPKYLFRKEGQNVTLSCEQNLNHDAMYWYRQDPGQGLRLIYYSQIVNDFQKGDIAEGYSVSREKKESFPLTVTSAQKNPTAFYLCASSYGGRGFSPLHFGNGTRLTVT.

The chain links TRBV27 to TRBJ1-3; D uncertain. The CDR3 contains 16 residues. V lost 0 bases, J lost 0 bases, and 9 bases lay in between. From germline, CDR1 is MNHEY and CDR2 SMNVEV (reference sequence). CDR3 bases: TGTGCCAGCAGTTTATCGTCCGGGGACTCTGGAAACACCATATATTTT. Amino acid sequence: CASSLSSGDSGNTIYF.

The chain carries TRBV3-1 (or the pseudogene TRBV3-2) and TRBJ2-6; D unclear. This CDR3 has 15 amino acids. Germline loops: CDR1 LGHDT, CDR2 YNNKEL (reference sequence). With 1 base removed from V and 2 bases from J, the gap between germline ends came to 6 bases. In nucleotides, the CDR3 is TGTGCCAGCAGCCAAGTGAGTGCTGGGGCCAACGTCCTGACTTTC. Protein: CASSQVSAGANVLTF.

The rearrangement joins TRBV18 to TRBJ1-4, with unresolved D. V dropped 2 bases and J dropped 7 bases, with 11 bases sitting between them. This CDR3 contains 14 residues. CDR1 and CDR2 from the germline V gene are KGHSH and LQKENI. The CDR3 reads CASSPGFGSEKLFF. The CDR3 nucleotides read TGTGCCAGCTCACCAGGGTTCGGGAGTGAAAAACTGTTTTTT.

The rearrangement uses TRBV9 and TRBJ1-6; D is undetermined. V was trimmed by 4 bases and J by 11 bases, leaving 13 bases between them. Germline V lookup: CDR1 SGDLS, CDR2 YYNGEE. This CDR3 is 13 amino acids long. CDR3 nucleotide sequence: TGTGCCAGCAGCTCCCCCCGAGGAACACCCCTCCACTTT. Translation: CASSSPRGTPLHF.